These T cell receptor beta chains were read from a single sample in a study of OX40 agonist ivuxolimab in advanced cancers. Generated by immunoSEQ multiplex PCR, the TCRdb table keeps only in-frame clones and is missing some. The sample lists tens of thousands of clones; approximately 87% were seen once. Sequenced material: CD4+ or CD8+ T cells sorted from blood, taken in a trial of the OX40 agonist ivuxolimab. The receptors were sampled from an adult with an advanced solid tumor such as melanoma, head and neck, liver or kidney cancer. Both conserved end residues are part of each CDR3. Fields, in order: D gene, clone size, J gene, V gene, CDR3 protein, CDR3 DNA. The D gene is left open where the match is weak. Rows give clone size only sometimes, using once, few, many, or a class for an expanded clone.

D: -; size: -; J: TRBJ1-4; V: TRBV5-4; CDR3: CASSLAGGREDEKLFF; DNA: TGTGCCAGCAGCTTGGCGGGGGGGAGGGAGGATGAAAAACTGTTTTTT
D: TRBD1; size: -; J: TRBJ1-5; V: TRBV18; CDR3: CASSPIGTGNQPQHF; DNA: TGTGCCAGCTCACCAATAGGGACAGGGAATCAGCCCCAGCATTTT
D: TRBD1; size: -; J: TRBJ2-7; V: TRBV2; CDR3: CASSGDRAPLGEQYF; DNA: TGTGCCAGCAGTGGGGACAGAGCCCCCCTGGGCGAGCAGTACTTC
D: -; size: -; J: TRBJ1-2; V: TRBV4-3; CDR3: CASSPAGDYGYTF; DNA: TGCGCCAGCAGCCCGGCGGGGGACTATGGCTACACCTTC
D: -; size: -; J: TRBJ2-5; V: TRBV30; CDR3: CAWSGQARETQYF; DNA: TGTGCCTGGAGTGGACAGGCTCGGGAGACCCAGTACTTC
D: TRBD1; size: -; J: TRBJ2-5; V: TRBV6-1; CDR3: CASSGQGARETQYF; DNA: TGTGCCAGCAGTGGACAGGGGGCGCGGGAGACCCAGTACTTC
D: -; size: once; J: TRBJ2-1; V: TRBV11-2; CDR3: CASSPLREQFF; DNA: TGTGCCAGCAGCCCTCTGAGGGAGCAGTTCTTC
D: -; size: once; J: TRBJ2-3; V: TRBV6-5; CDR3: CATHSTGTDTQYF; DNA: TGTGCCACCCATAGCACAGGCACAGATACGCAGTATTTT
D: -; size: -; J: TRBJ2-7; V: TRBV5-1; CDR3: CASSLGSTLYGQYF; DNA: TGCGCCAGCAGCTTGGGCAGCACGTTATACGGGCAGTACTTC
D: TRBD1; size: -; J: TRBJ2-1; V: TRBV19; CDR3: CASTDRVGNEQFF; DNA: TGTGCCAGTACGGACAGGGTAGGGAATGAGCAGTTCTTC
D: TRBD2; size: -; J: TRBJ2-7; V: TRBV7-2; CDR3: CASSESGRGAGEQYF; DNA: TGTGCCAGCAGCGAGAGCGGGAGAGGGGCTGGCGAGCAGTACTTC
D: -; size: -; J: TRBJ2-7; V: TRBV27; CDR3: CASSLGSSPQRSYEQYF; DNA: TGTGCCAGCAGTTTAGGGAGTAGTCCACAACGGTCGTACGAGCAGTACTTC
D: -; size: -; J: TRBJ1-3; V: TRBV25-1; CDR3: CASVRDSGNTIYF; DNA: TGTGCCAGCGTACGGGACTCTGGAAACACCATATATTTT
D: -; size: -; J: TRBJ1-2; V: TRBV6-6; CDR3: CASSYDGLEGYTF; DNA: TGTGCCAGCAGTTACGATGGGCTGGAAGGCTACACCTTC
D: -; size: -; J: TRBJ2-7; V: TRBV2; CDR3: CASSARALSSYEQYF; DNA: TGTGCCAGCAGTGCCCGGGCACTGAGCTCCTACGAGCAGTACTTC
D: -; size: -; J: TRBJ2-5; V: TRBV27; CDR3: CASSPGWGSKETQYF; DNA: TGTGCCAGCAGTCCGGGGTGGGGCTCAAAGGAGACCCAGTACTTC
D: -; size: once; J: TRBJ1-2; V: TRBV6-5; CDR3: CASSYSTRGLYGYTF; DNA: TGTGCCAGCAGTTACTCGACCAGGGGACTCTATGGCTACACCTTC
D: TRBD1; size: -; J: TRBJ2-7; V: TRBV23-1; CDR3: CASSQRDSSYEQYF; DNA: TGCGCCAGCAGTCAACGGGACAGTTCCTACGAGCAGTACTTC
D: TRBD1; size: -; J: TRBJ1-6; V: TRBV11-1; CDR3: CASSMDRGPNSPLHF; DNA: TGTGCCAGCAGCATGGACAGGGGCCCTAATTCACCCCTCCACTTT
D: TRBD1; size: -; J: TRBJ1-2; V: TRBV7-9; CDR3: CASSLETGWDGYTF; DNA: TGTGCCAGCAGCTTAGAGACAGGGTGGGATGGCTACACCTTC
D: -; size: once; J: TRBJ1-3; V: TRBV7-8; CDR3: CASSLITGSSGNTIYF; DNA: TGTGCCAGCAGCTTAATAACGGGGAGCTCTGGAAACACCATATATTTT
D: TRBD2; size: -; J: TRBJ2-5; V: TRBV11-2; CDR3: CASSLVSASGGQTQYF; DNA: TGTGCCAGCAGCTTAGTGTCGGCTAGCGGGGGGCAGACCCAGTACTTC
D: TRBD1; size: once; J: TRBJ2-7; V: TRBV6-5; CDR3: CASSTGTGLSYEQYF; DNA: TGTGCCAGCAGTACCGGGACAGGGCTCTCCTACGAGCAGTACTTC
D: -; size: once; J: TRBJ1-6; V: TRBV6-5; CDR3: CASSYRGGPLHF; DNA: TGTGCCAGCAGTTACCGAGGGGGGCCCCTCCACTTT
D: TRBD1; size: -; J: TRBJ2-3; V: TRBV2; CDR3: CASSRGGGQGTDTQYF; DNA: TGTGCCAGCAGTCGCGGAGGGGGACAGGGCACAGATACGCAGTATTTT
D: -; size: -; J: TRBJ2-1; V: TRBV15; CDR3: CATSRDSLNNEQFF; DNA: TGTGCCACCAGCAGAGACAGCCTCAACAATGAGCAGTTCTTC
D: -; size: -; J: TRBJ2-3; V: TRBV7-2; CDR3: CASSFYAGPGDTQYF; DNA: TGTGCCAGCAGCTTCTACGCTGGGCCCGGAGATACGCAGTATTTT
D: -; size: -; J: TRBJ1-2; V: TRBV6-5; CDR3: CASRRQANYGYTF; DNA: TGTGCCAGCAGACGACAAGCTAACTATGGCTACACCTTC
D: TRBD1; size: -; J: TRBJ1-4; V: TRBV7-2; CDR3: CASSFPAGGIEKLFF; DNA: TGTGCCAGCAGCTTCCCGGCAGGGGGGATTGAAAAACTGTTTTTT
D: -; size: few; J: TRBJ1-4; V: TRBV4-3; CDR3: CASSQDTSNEKLFF; DNA: TGCGCCAGCAGCCAAGATACGAGTAATGAAAAACTGTTTTTT
D: -; size: few; J: TRBJ1-2; V: TRBV18; CDR3: CASSPWTEANYGYTF; DNA: TGTGCCAGCTCACCTTGGACAGAAGCTAACTATGGCTACACCTTC
D: TRBD2; size: -; J: TRBJ2-7; V: TRBV5-4; CDR3: CASSPRSGTYEQYF; DNA: TGTGCCAGCAGCCCCCGAAGCGGGACCTACGAGCAGTACTTC